This T cell receptor (beta chain) was retrieved from a study of neurological immune-mediated disorders (dated 2019 in TCRdb). Looking at the study overall: The study compared peripheral blood TCR-beta repertoires of HTLV-I-associated myelopathy (HAM/TSP) patients, multiple sclerosis patients and healthy controls using UMI-based sequencing. Longitudinal samples, technical triplicates and paired sorted CD4+ and CD8+ T-cell subsets, alongside PBMC samples, were included among the approximately 110 TCR-beta libraries. The cohort included 60 to 75 subjects: 14 with HAM/TSP, some 35 with multiple sclerosis, and approximately 20 healthy controls.

cDNA was synthesized by template-switch 5'RACE using a primer carrying a 10-nucleotide random unique molecular identifier by which each TCR transcript was tagged. Every sequencing run covered 15-18 subjects and yielded more than 170 million TCR-beta sequences. The RNeasy kit was used to extract total RNA. The KAPA Real-time Library Amplification kit was used to amplify TCR-beta VDJ regions with primers targeting the TCR constant region and the 5'RACE anchor. A first PCR added sample indexes and Illumina adaptors, and a second PCR then raised library yield. After purification with Ampure beads, the TCR product of roughly 650 bp was size-selected on a 2% E-gel SizeSelection system. Before pooling, libraries had their quality checked on a Bioanalyzer, their concentration measured with Qubit, and their quantity determined with the Kapa Library Quantification kit. Libraries were sequenced paired-end 2 x 150 bp on an Illumina HiSeq 2500. To increase sequence diversity, roughly 24-31% phiX was spiked into each library pool. The study's processing was this. The UMI-based MiGEC pipeline processed quality-filtered reads and removed over 75% of raw TCR sequences during error correction. VDJ genes were aligned to IMGT germline references, and clonotypes were defined by unique CDR3 amino acid sequence plus V-J genes. Clonal expansion, Shannon diversity and CDR3 relatedness were evaluated with VDJtools (CalcPairwiseDistances, ClusterSamples), while phylogenetic trees were built in CLCbio workbench. A clone was classed as expanded if it had 8 or more unique UMIs, a cutoff based on coefficient-of-variation modelling across technical triplicates. The raw public reads went through TCRdb reprocessing: fastp at Q25, MiXCR clone calling, in-frame beta chains kept. Identical CDR3 proteins give one entry, which carries the most common genes and DNA. TCRdb assigned the V and J calls; the authors' analysis was not used. The sample table holds 40,000 to 55,000 distinct CDR3 sequences, of which about 9.3% were seen once. The ten most abundant clones make up 21% of the sample.

For CDR1 and CDR2, the germline V gene lists SGHRS and YFSETQ. Relative to germline, V is 0 bases shorter and J is 4 bases shorter, with 7 bases between their ends. The CDR3 holds 13 amino acids from the cysteine to the phenylalanine. The only DNA kept is the CDR3, 39 bases in frame from the first base. Ten or more counts support this clonotype. Its antigen remains undetermined. Base quality data are lacking; no much larger clone is found one base away. Study-wide conclusions, independent of this receptor: No identical CDR3 amino acid sequences were shared among expanded clones across subjects, suggesting private TCR-beta repertoires in all groups. TCR clonal expansion was highest in HAM/TSP patients and lowest in MS patients, with MS patients falling below even healthy controls.

For the unsorted PBMC libraries, 2 million PBMCs were stored in RNAlater at -80 degrees C until RNA extraction and were used to generate the libraries. Peripheral blood was subjected to Ficoll-Hypaque density gradient centrifugation to isolate PBMCs, which were then cryopreserved in liquid nitrogen. Sequencing input: PBMCs. The sequence links TRBV5-1 to TRBJ1-2, with the D gene not clear enough to name. The receptor was isolated from a woman aged 40 to 50 with HTLV-1-associated myelopathy (HAM/TSP). The CDR3 here reads CASSLGQVYGYTF. The DNA reads TGCGCCAGCAGCTTGGGGCAGGTCTATGGCTACACCTTC.